This T cell receptor beta chain was sequenced in a study of blood T cell repertoires in COVID-19. Overall study: Italy, Spain and the United States were the sources of the convalescent and acute COVID-19 samples. T cells, B-cell-depleted T cells, or PBMCs provided the cDNA or gDNA that served as material.

The count of this clone is one. Per the original data handling: Estimated nucleated cell counts came from reference gene primer amplification. Produced via immunoSEQ multiplex PCR; TCRdb's table is partial and in-frame only. Clonal size and the V and J genes are those of that table, whereas D and trimming came from the DNA. The data show just over 250,000 clones, about 85% seen once. With 4 bases removed from V and 5 bases from J, the gap between germline ends came to 12 bases. Germline lookup yields CDR1 SGDLS and CDR2 YYNGEE. CDR3 length equals 13 residues. The clonotype was recovered from a man between 60 and 75 years old who had recovered from COVID-19. V usage is TRBV9 and J usage is TRBJ1-2; D is unresolved. The sequenced sample consisted of peripheral blood. CDR3 in DNA: TGTGCCAGCAGCCCAGAGGGAGGGTATGGCTACACCTTC. Its protein is CASSPEGGYGYTF.